The next 8 T cell receptor beta chains were all read from a single sample in a study of T cell repertoires in aging, cancer and after chemotherapy. Amplification of TCR beta used genomic DNA extracted from peripheral blood. TRB rearrangements spanning V, D and J were amplified using mixed TRB-A/B primers. TCRdb re-called the multiplex PCR reads with MiXCR, one entry per CDR3 protein. The table lists over 8,500 distinct CDR3 sequences, 40% to 45% of them singletons. The sequencing sample was made of blood. The receptor source for this set is a human donor in good health.

The V and J genes are TRBV7-9 and TRBJ2-1; 11 bases are shared with TRBD2. Germline V CDR1 and CDR2: SEHNR, FQNEAQ (reference sequence). The CDR3 covers 14 residues. Trimming cost V 5 bases and J 7 bases; bases outside gene matches: 4. The CDR3 region is CASSATSGVNEQFF. CDR3 nucleotides: TGTGCCAGCAGCGCGACTAGCGGGGTAAATGAGCAGTTCTTC.

The chain employs TRBV19 and TRBJ1-1; D remains unclear. Between the trimmed V and J ends, which lost 2 bases and 4 bases, there was a span of 17 bases. CDR1 is LNHDA, CDR2 SQIVND, per germline (reference sequence). The CDR3 is made up of 16 amino acids. The CDR3 region has the DNA TGTGCCAGTAGTATACGGTCTAACGGCCCGACCACTGAAGCTTTCTTT. It yields the protein CASSIRSNGPTTEAFF.

This clonotype was counted a few times. The rearrangement uses TRBV7-3 and TRBJ2-5; D remains ambiguous. Trimming took off 2 bases at V and 5 bases at J, with 6 bases between the two ends. Per the germline V gene, CDR1 is SGHTA and CDR2 is FQGTGA. CDR3 length equals 12 residues. The CDR3 loop reads CASSLGLETQYF. CDR3 DNA: TGTGCCAGCAGCTTAGGGTTGGAGACCCAGTACTTC.

This sequence joins TRBV20-1 and TRBJ2-3; 10 nucleotides agree with TRBD2. The CDR3 loop spans 14 amino acids. V was pared by 4 bases and J by 2 bases, with 3 bases of the junction left unmatched. Germline CDR1 DFQATT, CDR2 SNEGSKA (reference sequence). The CDR3 sequence is CSAKLAGTTDTQYF. CDR3 DNA: TGCAGTGCTAAACTAGCGGGGACCACAGATACGCAGTATTTT.

By sample share, this clonotype is medium-sized. V and J are TRBV6-5 and TRBJ1-2; no definite D call. Germline values: CDR1 MNHEY, CDR2 SVGAGI. Trimming took off 2 bases at V and 4 bases at J, with 11 bases between the two ends. The CDR3 length is 14 residues. The CDR3 DNA is TGTGCCAGCAGTTACGATGACGGAACCTATGGCTACACCTTC. Amino acids: CASSYDDGTYGYTF.

This sequence joins TRBV6-2 or TRBV6-3 and TRBJ2-7, with 7 bases aligning to TRBD2. CDR3 size: 14 residues. V lost 7 bases and J lost 1; bases outside the gene matches: 7. Germline V lookup: CDR1 MNHEY, CDR2 SVGEGT. This CDR3 is CASNTGGKSYEQYF. As DNA, the CDR3 is TGTGCCAGCAACACGGGGGGAAAGTCCTACGAGCAGTACTTC.

This chain uses TRBV19 with TRBJ2-1, with 9 bases that match TRBD2. J gave up 4 bases and V 8 bases, and 9 bases lay outside the gene matches. This CDR3 has 15 amino acids. Germline values: CDR1 LNHDA, CDR2 SQIVND (reference sequence). CDR3 coding DNA: TGTGCCAGTGTTTCTGCGGGAGGGGGGTACAATGAGCAGTTCTTC. Amino acids: CASVSAGGGYNEQFF.

V is TRBV4-1 and J is TRBJ1-4; weak D call: TRBD1 (5 bases). Germline lookup yields CDR1 MGHRA and CDR2 YSYEKL. Trimming cost V 3 bases and J 1 base, with 9 bases left between them. The CDR3 length is 15 residues. The CDR3: CASSHLQGTNEKLFF. DNA for the CDR3: TGCGCCAGCAGCCACTTGCAGGGAACTAATGAAAAACTGTTTTTT.